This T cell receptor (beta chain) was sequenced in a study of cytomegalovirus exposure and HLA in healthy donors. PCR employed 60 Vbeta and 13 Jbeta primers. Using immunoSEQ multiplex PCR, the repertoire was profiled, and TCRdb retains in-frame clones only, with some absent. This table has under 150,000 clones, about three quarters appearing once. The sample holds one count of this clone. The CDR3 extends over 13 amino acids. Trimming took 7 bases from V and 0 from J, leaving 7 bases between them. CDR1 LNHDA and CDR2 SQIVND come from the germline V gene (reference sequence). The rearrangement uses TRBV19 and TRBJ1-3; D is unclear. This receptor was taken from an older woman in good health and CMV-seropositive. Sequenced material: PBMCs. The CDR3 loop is CASTFSSGNTIYF. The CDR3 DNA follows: TGTGCCAGTACCTTTTCCTCTGGAAACACCATATATTTT.